One and the same sample provided the 31 T cell receptor beta chains below, sequenced in a study of response to subunit inactivated influenza vaccine. MiXCR, run by TCRdb on the RT-PCR reads, gives a single entry per CDR3 protein. Among around 790,000 distinct CDR3 sequences listed, roughly 20% were seen once. This sample comprised PBMCs from blood, obtained more than 4 days after vaccination. Source of these receptors: a man aged 50-60 years who received an inactivated influenza vaccine.

The chain recombines TRBV7-9 with TRBJ2-1, with D perhaps given as TRBD1 or TRBD2 (5 bases each). V was shortened by 4 bases and J by 7 bases, with 14 bases between the two germline ends. This CDR3 contains 14 residues. CDR1 is SEHNR and CDR2 is FQNEAQ in the germline V gene (reference sequence). The CDR3 DNA reads as TGTGCCAGCAGCTGGGGACGGCCGGAGAATGAGCAGTTCTTC. Its protein product is CASSWGRPENEQFF.

This clonotype was counted once. V is TRBV27 and J is TRBJ2-5, with 7 bases fitting TRBD1. Germline trimming cut 6 bases from V and 6 bases from J; bases unmatched to any gene: 4. CDR3 length: 12 amino acids. CDR1 MNHEY and CDR2 SMNVEV come from the germline V gene (reference sequence). DNA of the CDR3: TGTGCCAGCAGGACAGGGATGCAGACCCAGTACTTC. This gives the protein CASRTGMQTQYF.

This sequence joins TRBV4-2 and TRBJ1-5; D gene unclear. CDR1 is LGHNA, CDR2 YNFKEQ, per germline. The V end was cut by 4 bases, the J end by 5 bases, with 9 bases between. CDR3 length: 13 residues. The CDR3 spells CASSPGSYQPQHF. The CDR3 DNA is TGTGCCAGCAGCCCCGGGAGTTATCAGCCCCAGCATTTT.

Only a few counts were recorded for this clonotype. V and J are TRBV12-5 and TRBJ2-2; no reliable D call. V was pared by 7 bases and J by 6 bases, with 9 bases between. Per the germline V gene, CDR1 is LGHNT and CDR2 is FRNRAP. This CDR3 spans 12 amino acids. In DNA form, the CDR3 reads TGTGCTAGTGCCAATCGAGCCGGGGAGCTGTTTTTT. Protein product: CASANRAGELFF.

The genes are TRBV6-1 and TRBJ1-5; 11 bases line up with TRBD1. The CDR3 has 12 amino acids. The germline V gene has CDR1 MNHNS and CDR2 SASEGT. V shed 8 bases, J shed 10 bases, and the junction held 4 bases outside the gene matches. CDR3 protein: CASAGQGVPQHF. DNA of the CDR3: TGTGCCAGCGCGGGACAGGGGGTCCCCCAGCATTTT.

A few counts support this clonotype. This chain joins TRBV20-1 and TRBJ2-3; D remains ambiguous. The V end lost 6 bases, the J end lost 5 bases, and 12 bases lay between the germline ends. CDR3 length: 12 amino acids. Looked up from germline, CDR1 is DFQATT and CDR2 is SNEGSKA (reference sequence). Here the CDR3 reads CSAPPSGDTQYF. The CDR3 DNA sequence: TGCAGTGCCCCCCCGAGTGGAGATACGCAGTATTTT.

There are many counts of this clonotype. The V and J genes are TRBV9 and TRBJ1-1; 7 bases are shared with TRBD1. J lost 8 bases, V lost 3 bases, and 10 bases had no gene match. CDR3 size: 14 residues. Germline V CDR1 and CDR2: SGDLS, YYNGEE. The CDR3 region has the DNA TGTGCCAGCAGCGAAACCGGGGGAGGGGGCGAAGCTTTCTTT. Protein sequence: CASSETGGGGEAFF.

This chain connects TRBV5-1 to TRBJ2-1; weak D call: TRBD1 (6 bases). V was clipped by 5 bases and J by 1 base, with 19 bases between them. The V gene's germline CDR1 is SGHRS and CDR2 YFSETQ. The CDR3 is made up of 17 amino acids. CDR3 nucleotides: TGCGCCAGCAGATCGACGCCAGGGGCCCAATCCTACAATGAGCAGTTCTTC. This codes for CASRSTPGAQSYNEQFF.

V gene TRBV29-1 combines with J gene TRBJ2-7; 7 nucleotides align to TRBD1. Germline-derived CDR1 and CDR2 are SQVTM and ANQGSEA. The CDR3 covers 12 residues. Losses at the gene ends were 3 bases for V and 6 bases for J; bases not matched to a gene: 5. CDR3 amino acids: CSVDPTGTEQYF. CDR3 bases: TGCAGCGTTGACCCGACAGGGACCGAGCAGTACTTC.

This clonotype was seen only a few times. The chain has TRBV12-3 or TRBV12-4 and TRBJ2-1; D remains ambiguous. The CDR3 runs 13 residues. Trimming stripped 6 bases from V and 6 bases from J, with 12 bases between. The CDR3 is CASSLSSLNEQFF. The CDR3, as DNA: TGTGCCAGCAGCCTCAGTTCCCTCAATGAGCAGTTCTTC.

V usage is TRBV10-3 and J usage is TRBJ2-5; 11 bases are a match to TRBD2. Per germline, CDR1 ENHRY and CDR2 SYGVKD. The CDR3 consists of 15 residues. V dropped 6 bases and J dropped 5; count of bases not matched to a gene: 8. CDR3 amino acids: CAIRDSGGAVETQYF. CDR3 in DNA: TGTGCCATCAGAGATAGCGGGGGGGCCGTGGAGACCCAGTACTTC.

This clonotype came up many times. The J gene is TRBJ1-6, the V gene TRBV7-2; D is undetermined. CDR3 length: 15 amino acids. Germline V gene sequence: CDR1 SGHTA, CDR2 FQGNSA. With 1 base removed from V and 7 bases from J, the gap between germline ends came to 11 bases. The CDR3 DNA sequence: TGTGCCAGCAGCTTAGGCGGGAGGAACAATTCACCCCTCCACTTT. It specifies CASSLGGRNNSPLHF.

This chain connects TRBV5-1 to TRBJ1-6, with a possible D match to TRBD1 (6 bases). In germline, CDR1 is SGHRS, CDR2 YFSETQ. The CDR3 length is 16 residues. V was pared by 4 bases and J by 3 bases, with 14 bases between. The CDR3 sequence is CASSPGQSVYNSPLHF. The CDR3 DNA reads TGCGCCAGCAGCCCAGGACAGTCCGTCTATAATTCACCCCTCCACTTT.

The chain uses TRBV10-2 and TRBJ2-1; 8 positions agree with TRBD1. V shed 8 bases and J 8 bases; nucleotides not matched to a gene: 5. Germline values: CDR1 WSHSY, CDR2 SAAADI. This CDR3 contains 12 residues. The CDR3: CASQGQGDEQFF. As DNA, the CDR3 is TGCGCCAGCCAAGGACAGGGCGATGAGCAGTTCTTC.

V usage is TRBV5-6 and J usage is TRBJ2-7; D gene uncertain. This CDR3 is 14 amino acids long. The ends were cut back, 9 bases at V and 2 bases at J, with 18 bases in the middle. From germline, CDR1 is SGHDT and CDR2 YYEEEE. This CDR3 is CAMGPRRSPYEQYF. In DNA, the CDR3 is TGTGCCATGGGCCCCAGGCGGTCCCCCTACGAGCAGTACTTC.

The chain couples TRBV12-3 or TRBV12-4 to TRBJ2-7; D is unclear. Trimming removed 3 bases from V and 2 bases from J, with 11 bases in between. This CDR3 comprises 14 residues. Here the CDR3 DNA reads TGTGCCAGCAGTTTTTGGACGGCAACCTACGAGCAGTACTTC. Its protein is CASSFWTATYEQYF.

J is TRBJ2-2 and V is TRBV6-5; D uncertain. The CDR3 length is 15 residues. From germline, CDR1 is MNHEY and CDR2 SVGAGI. Trimming took off 0 bases at V and 6 bases at J, with 11 bases between the two ends. The CDR3 region has the DNA TGTGCCAGCAGTTACTCGCCCGGGCAGCCCGGGGAGCTGTTTTTT. Protein: CASSYSPGQPGELFF.

This clonotype was detected a few times. The V and J genes are TRBV15 and TRBJ2-5, with no clear D. CDR1 LNHNV and CDR2 YYDKDF come from the germline V gene (reference sequence). The ends were cut back, 2 bases at V and 2 bases at J, with 12 bases in the middle. The CDR3 length is 15 residues. For the CDR3, the DNA is TGTGCCACCAGCAGAACCACGCGGATGCAAGAGACCCAGTACTTC. Translating it yields CATSRTTRMQETQYF.

This clonotype was detected only a few times. V is TRBV12-3 or TRBV12-4 and J is TRBJ2-1, with D possibly matching TRBD2 (6 bases). V lost 5 bases and J 3 bases, leaving 14 bases between the germline ends. The CDR3 loop spans 15 amino acids. The CDR3 here is CASSASGVGYNEQFF. The CDR3 DNA follows: TGTGCCAGCAGTGCCTCGGGAGTAGGCTACAATGAGCAGTTCTTC.

This chain links TRBV5-1 with TRBJ2-5; D uncertain. The CDR3 is 13 residues long. The V end was cut by 2 bases, the J end by 3 bases, with 8 bases between. Germline values: CDR1 SGHRS, CDR2 YFSETQ. The CDR3 DNA sequence: TGCGCCAGCAGCTTTGAACTAAAAGAGACCCAGTACTTC. This sequence encodes CASSFELKETQYF. The whole variable domain, filled in from reference TRBV5-1 and TRBJ2-5, reads KAGVTQTPRYLIKTRGQQVTLSCSPISGHRSVSWYQQTPGQGLQFLFEYFSETQRNKGNFPGRFSGRQFSNSRSEMNVSTLELGDSALYLCASSFELKETQYFGPGTRLLVL.

J is TRBJ1-5 and V is TRBV27; the D gene is possibly TRBD1 (5 bases). This CDR3 is 14 amino acids long. V shed 8 bases and J shed 6 bases, with 17 bases lying between them. Germline V CDR1 and CDR2: MNHEY, SMNVEV (reference sequence). Here the CDR3 DNA reads TGTGCCAGCGGACCTCAGGGATGGGGTCAGCCCCAGCATTTT. Encoded protein: CASGPQGWGQPQHF.

The J gene is TRBJ2-7, the V gene TRBV12-3 or TRBV12-4, with D tentatively TRBD2 (6 bases). This CDR3 is built from 14 residues. Trimming shortened V by 5 bases and J by 5 bases, and 16 bases separated the two germline ends. CDR3 residues: CASSQGTRTNEQYF. The CDR3 DNA reads TGTGCCAGCAGTCAAGGGACTCGGACTAACGAGCAGTACTTC.

This clonotype showed up many times. The chain uses TRBV12-3 or TRBV12-4 and TRBJ1-1, with TRBD1 identical over 7 bases. This CDR3 has 14 amino acids. Trimming removed 5 bases from V and 0 bases from J; junction bases left unmatched: 3. CDR3 coding DNA: TGTGCCAGCAGTGTGGGACAGTTGAACACTGAAGCTTTCTTT. Translating it yields CASSVGQLNTEAFF.

This clonotype was picked up a small number of times. The chain combines TRBV29-1 with TRBJ2-5, with 16 bases that match TRBD2. Per germline, CDR1 SQVTM and CDR2 ANQGSEA. The CDR3 contains 20 residues. Losses at the gene ends were 2 bases for V and 2 bases for J; bases not matched to a gene: 14. The CDR3 bases are TGCAGCGTTGAATTCGCGAGGGGACTAGCGGGAGGGCTGCAGCAAGAGACCCAGTACTTC. The encoded protein is CSVEFARGLAGGLQQETQYF.

This clonotype was seen only a few times. The chain has TRBV20-1 and TRBJ2-7; D not resolved. CDR3 length: 11 amino acids. Germline values: CDR1 DFQATT, CDR2 SNEGSKA (reference sequence). V was pared by 3 bases and J by 2 bases, with 5 bases between. The CDR3 reads CSASSAYEQYF. The DNA for the CDR3 is TGCAGTGCTAGTTCCGCCTACGAGCAGTACTTC.

This clonotype has more than one count but fewer than ten. V gene TRBV10-3 combines with J gene TRBJ1-1; maybe TRBD1 (6 bases). Germline values: CDR1 ENHRY, CDR2 SYGVKD. Trimming removed 4 bases from V and 7 bases from J, with 13 bases in between. The CDR3 length is 13 residues. CDR3 region: CAISGHADSEAFF. The CDR3 DNA is TGTGCCATCAGTGGACACGCGGACAGTGAAGCTTTCTTT.

This clonotype occurred a few times. The V call is TRBV12-3 or TRBV12-4, the J call TRBJ2-7; unclear D gene. The CDR3 has 14 amino acids. V lost 6 bases to trimming and J lost 2 bases, with 14 bases between them. The chain's CDR3 is CASSKEDGTYEQYF. The CDR3, as DNA: TGTGCCAGCAGCAAAGAAGACGGAACCTACGAGCAGTACTTC.

This clonotype was recorded a few times. The V call is TRBV7-8, the J call TRBJ2-7, with TRBD1 identical over 8 bases. Unmatched junction bases numbered 7, after V lost 4 bases and J lost 2 bases. This CDR3 region has 15 residues. Germline V CDR1 and CDR2: SGHVS, FQNEAQ. CDR3 in DNA: TGTGCCAGCAGCTCCCCGGACAGGGCCACCTACGAGCAGTACTTC. As protein: CASSSPDRATYEQYF.

The chain recombines TRBV27 with TRBJ2-1; D possibly corresponds to TRBD2 (5 bases). Deletions cut 5 bases from V and 7 bases from J, with 21 bases between. The CDR3 length is 16 residues. Germline values: CDR1 MNHEY, CDR2 SMNVEV (reference sequence). CDR3 nucleotide sequence: TGTGCCAGCAGTCCTCGGACGGTCGGGGTAACAAATGAGCAGTTCTTC. This codes for CASSPRTVGVTNEQFF.

V usage is TRBV10-3 and J usage is TRBJ2-3; D unclear. CDR3 length: 15 residues. Germline V lookup: CDR1 ENHRY, CDR2 SYGVKD. Trimming stripped 4 bases from V and 3 bases from J, with 14 bases between. This chain's CDR3 is CAISADGGVTDTQYF. As DNA, the CDR3 is TGTGCCATCAGTGCCGATGGTGGAGTTACAGATACGCAGTATTTT.

The chain carries TRBV5-1 and TRBJ2-5; a possible D gene is TRBD2 (5 bases). V was cut by 1 base and J by 3 bases, with 13 bases left in between. The germline V gene encodes CDR1 SGHRS and CDR2 YFSETQ. This CDR3 spans 15 amino acids. The CDR3 region is CASSLSGLNKETQYF. The CDR3 DNA is TGCGCCAGCAGCTTGTCAGGACTGAATAAAGAGACCCAGTACTTC.